These 2 T cell receptor beta chains originate from one sample sequenced in a study of CD8 T cells in Susac syndrome. RNA, at about 0.45 to 1 ug, was reverse transcribed with random hexamers. A single record per CDR3 protein comes from TCRdb applying MiXCR to the immunoSEQ multiplex PCR reads. The sample lists some 200,000 distinct CDR3 sequences, around 95% seen once, with 0.085% to 0.1% in the top ten. Sequencing was performed on CD4+ T cells from PBMCs. The receptors were sampled from a human donor with multiple sclerosis.

J is TRBJ2-5 and V is TRBV5-6; D is unresolved. The CDR3 has 11 amino acids. The V end was cut by 4 bases, the J end by 5 bases, with 6 bases between. The germline V gene has CDR1 SGHDT and CDR2 YYEEEE. The CDR3 loop is CASSRWETQYF. DNA of the CDR3: TGTGCCAGCAGCCGATGGGAGACCCAGTACTTC.

The chain recombines TRBV15 with TRBJ2-7; 9 nucleotides line up with TRBD1. Germline V gene lookup returns CDR1 LNHNV and CDR2 YYDKDF (reference sequence). The V gene end was trimmed by 5 bases and the J gene end by 2 bases; junction bases not matched to a gene: 4. The CDR3 totals 14 residues. The CDR3 is CATSRRQGAYEQYF. The CDR3 DNA reads TGTGCCACCAGCCGAAGACAGGGGGCCTACGAGCAGTACTTC.